This TCR beta chain was sequenced during a study of T cells in Graves' hyperthyroidism and ophthalmopathy. Study-level points and caveats: By a 13 V-J model, ophthalmopathy was set apart from stable hyperthyroidism.

Together with thyroid ultrasound, orbital computed tomography, serum thyroxine and TRAb, clinical symptoms were used for diagnoses. Around 10 ml fresh peripheral blood yielded the PBMCs. V was clipped by 1 base and J by 4 bases, with 19 bases between them. This CDR3 comprises 17 residues. Germline-derived CDR1 and CDR2 are ENHRY and SYGVKD. This clonotype was observed a handful of times. Its antigen is unidentified. The source material, RNA transcripts, was used to amplify TCR beta CDR3 regions. When the TCR CDR3 underwent first-round RT-PCR, the HTBI primer set was used. TCRdb re-called the multiplex PCR reads through MiXCR, storing one row per CDR3 protein. Of 300,000 to 400,000 distinct CDR3 sequences listed, 18% are singletons.

The origin of this receptor is a woman in her fifties or sixties with Graves' hyperthyroidism. Specimen: blood. The rearrangement links TRBV10-3 to TRBJ2-5; D is uncertain. The CDR3 is CAISELERSGPRETQYF. CDR3 nucleotide sequence: TGTGCCATCAGTGAGTTAGAGAGGTCAGGACCAAGAGAGACCCAGTACTTC.